This T cell receptor beta chain originates from a study of cytomegalovirus exposure and HLA in healthy donors. V lost 7 bases to trimming and J lost 4 bases, with 20 bases between them. Germline assignment: CDR1 MDHEN and CDR2 SYDVKM. This CDR3 spans 15 amino acids. The PCR made use of 60 Vbeta and 13 Jbeta primers. The method was immunoSEQ multiplex PCR; TCRdb's version includes in-frame clones alone and lacks a portion of them. The sample comprises about 150,000 clones, roughly 77% of which are singletons, and 10% to 12% rests with the top ten. The clonotype was recovered from a man younger than 35 in good health and CMV-seropositive. V is TRBV28 and J is TRBJ2-7; D is unresolved. Source material: PBMCs. The CDR3 is CASKTFNDKKYEQYF. CDR3 DNA: TGTGCCAGCAAAACTTTTAATGACAAGAAGTACGAGCAGTACTTC. The entire variable domain, with the rest obtained from reference TRBV28 and TRBJ2-7, is as follows: DVKVTQSSRYLVKRTGEKVFLECVQDMDHENMFWYRQDPGLGLRLIYFSYDVKMKEKGDIPEGYSVSREKKERFSLILESASTNQTSMYLCASKTFNDKKYEQYFGPGTRLTVT.